Presented here are 25 T cell receptor beta chains from one specimen sequenced in a study of siplizumab effects on memory and regulatory T cells. Produced via immunoSEQ multiplex PCR; TCRdb's table is partial and in-frame only. Among tens of thousands of clones listed, more than 95% were seen once. Sequencing input: naive CD4+ T cells sorted from blood. Receptors were obtained from a human donor in good health.

The chain combines TRBV7-2 with TRBJ1-6; no firm D call. Trimming left V 1 base short and J 0 bases short, with 4 bases between. The germline CDR1 and CDR2 sequences are SGHTA and FQGNSA. This CDR3 is built from 15 residues. The DNA for the CDR3 is TGTGCCAGCAGCTTAGGAGGCTCCTATAATTCACCCCTCCACTTT. Amino acid sequence: CASSLGGSYNSPLHF.

V is TRBV5-4 and J is TRBJ1-5, with D perhaps matching TRBD1 (5 bases). Looked up from germline, CDR1 is SGHNT and CDR2 is YYREEE (reference sequence). The CDR3 extends over 15 amino acids. V was trimmed by 0 bases and J by 5 bases, leaving 12 bases between them. This CDR3 is CASSLGGSGDQPQHF. The CDR3 DNA reads TGTGCCAGCAGCTTGGGGGGCTCGGGTGATCAGCCCCAGCATTTT.

This rearrangement joins TRBV6-5 to TRBJ1-1, with D tentatively TRBD1 (5 bases). Trimming stripped 7 bases from V and 0 bases from J, with 15 bases between. Germline values: CDR1 MNHEY, CDR2 SVGAGI. The CDR3 loop spans 15 amino acids. CDR3 protein: CASTSGTGVNTEAFF. The CDR3 coding sequence is TGTGCCAGCACCTCGGGGACGGGGGTGAACACTGAAGCTTTCTTT.

V and J are TRBV11-2 and TRBJ2-7; D call uncertain. V lost 5 bases, J lost 4 bases, and 12 bases lay in between. In germline, CDR1 is SGHAT, CDR2 FQNNGV. CDR3 length equals 13 residues. In DNA form, the CDR3 reads TGTGCCAGCAGCCCTAGGCCGTTTTACGAGCAGTACTTC. Translated, it gives CASSPRPFYEQYF.

This rearrangement joins TRBV11-2 to TRBJ1-3; TRBD1 agrees at 10 bases. With V trimmed by 8 bases and J by 7 bases, 17 bases remained unmatched. Germline V gives CDR1 SGHAT, CDR2 FQNNGV. The CDR3 has 17 residues. In DNA, the CDR3 is TGTGCCAGCCGCAGCTTGGGGACCGGGACAGGGGTGAACACCATATATTTT. Translating it yields CASRSLGTGTGVNTIYF.

The chain joins TRBV19 to TRBJ1-1, with TRBD1 matching 9 bases. The CDR3 has 15 residues. Per the germline V gene, CDR1 is LNHDA and CDR2 is SQIVND (reference sequence). After removal of 7 bases from V and 2 bases from J, the junction contained 8 bases not matched to a gene. This CDR3 reads CASTLRTGVNTEAFF. Written as DNA, the CDR3 is TGTGCCAGTACCCTTCGGACAGGGGTAAACACTGAAGCTTTCTTT.

This clone was counted a single time. The chain has TRBV5-4 and TRBJ2-5, with a weak D call TRBD2 (5 bases). This CDR3 has 14 amino acids. V was cut by 0 bases and J by 6 bases, with 12 bases left in between. Germline CDR1 is SGHNT and CDR2 is YYREEE (reference sequence). CDR3 sequence reads: CASSLESSLQTQYF. The DNA of the CDR3 is TGTGCCAGCAGCTTGGAGTCTAGCCTCCAGACCCAGTACTTC.

The rearrangement uses TRBV12-2 and TRBJ1-2. TRBV12-2 is deemed a pseudogene. The CDR3 length is 12 residues. As DNA, the CDR3 is TGTGCAAGTCGCGAGTCGGGGCCCGGCTACACCTTC. Amino acid sequence: CASRESGPGYTF.

This chain connects TRBV28 to TRBJ1-4; 7 bases map to TRBD1. CDR1 and CDR2 from the germline V gene are MDHEN and SYDVKM. Unmatched junction bases numbered 11, after V lost 6 bases and J lost 7 bases. The CDR3 length is 15 residues. CDR3 region: CASRTPGGRGEKLFF. CDR3 bases: TGTGCCAGCAGGACTCCAGGGGGTCGGGGTGAAAAACTGTTTTTT. Full variable domain (missing parts from reference TRBV28 and TRBJ1-4): DVKVTQSSRYLVKRTGEKVFLECVQDMDHENMFWYRQDPGLGLRLIYFSYDVKMKEKGDIPEGYSVSREKKERFSLILESASTNQTSMYLCASRTPGGRGEKLFFGSGTQLSVL.

J is TRBJ1-6 and V is TRBV5-6; D not certain. Trimming removed 3 bases from V and 10 bases from J, with 14 bases in between. This CDR3 is built from 14 residues. Germline assignment: CDR1 SGHDT and CDR2 YYEEEE. The CDR3: CASSSPASGSPLHF. CDR3 sequence (DNA): TGTGCCAGCAGCTCGCCGGCAAGTGGCTCACCCCTCCACTTT.

The rearrangement links TRBV5-4 to TRBJ2-7, with TRBD2 matching 8 bases. Looked up from germline, CDR1 is SGHNT and CDR2 is YYREEE (reference sequence). The V gene end was trimmed by 4 bases and the J gene end by 0 bases; junction bases not matched to a gene: 15. This CDR3 is 18 amino acids long. This CDR3 reads CASSPGGGGLTSSYEQYF. The CDR3 DNA reads TGTGCCAGCAGCCCCGGGGGCGGGGGGTTGACTAGCTCCTACGAGCAGTACTTC.

V gene TRBV6-5 combines with J gene TRBJ1-5; tentatively, D is TRBD1 (6 bases). The ends were cut back, 6 bases at V and 4 bases at J, with 10 bases in the middle. This CDR3 region has 13 residues. Per germline, CDR1 MNHEY and CDR2 SVGAGI. CDR3 sequence: CASSRQANQPQHF. The CDR3 coding sequence is TGTGCCAGCAGCCGACAGGCTAATCAGCCCCAGCATTTT.

The V gene is TRBV5-1, the J gene TRBJ2-5; D gene ambiguous. The CDR3 sequence is 13 residues long. Trimming removed 2 bases at V and 5 bases at J, with 10 bases between. Germline CDR1 is SGHRS and CDR2 is YFSETQ. CDR3 amino acids: CASSFLLGETQYF. CDR3 DNA: TGCGCCAGCAGCTTTCTTCTAGGGGAGACCCAGTACTTC.

The chain has TRBV7-3 and TRBJ2-1; D could derive from TRBD1 or TRBD2 (5 bases each). V lost 4 bases, J lost 1 base, and 11 bases lay in between. CDR3 length: 15 amino acids. Germline V lookup: CDR1 SGHTA, CDR2 FQGTGA. Here the CDR3 reads CASSSGTHSYNEQFF. The DNA for the CDR3 is TGTGCCAGCAGCTCCGGGACGCATTCCTACAATGAGCAGTTCTTC.

This rearrangement joins TRBV19 to TRBJ1-5; 9 bases are shared with TRBD1. This CDR3 has 16 amino acids. Germline V gene data show CDR1 as LNHDA and CDR2 as SQIVND (reference sequence). After removal of 6 bases from V and 3 bases from J, the junction contained 9 bases not matched to a gene. CDR3 DNA: TGTGCCAGTAGGCCCGGGACAGGGAATAACAATCAGCCCCAGCATTTT. Translation gives CASRPGTGNNNQPQHF.

The chain is built from TRBV2 and TRBJ2-5; tentatively, D is TRBD1 or TRBD2 (6 bases each). Germline V gene data show CDR1 as SNHLY and CDR2 as FYNNEI. The ends were cut back, 4 bases at V and 4 bases at J, with 13 bases in the middle. The CDR3 is 14 amino acids. CDR3 nucleotides: TGTGCCAGCAGTGGAGGGGGGAAGAGAGAGACCCAGTACTTC. This encodes CASSGGGKRETQYF.

This chain connects TRBV15 to TRBJ2-7, with D tentatively TRBD2 (6 bases). This CDR3 spans 14 amino acids. Between the trimmed V and J ends, which lost 5 bases and 7 bases, there was a span of 18 bases. CDR1 is LNHNV and CDR2 is YYDKDF in the germline V gene (reference sequence). CDR3 amino acids: CATSVEEGLGEQYF. In DNA, the CDR3 is TGTGCCACCAGCGTTGAGGAGGGGTTAGGAGAGCAGTACTTC.

This clone was observed a handful of times. The chain is built from TRBV11-2 and TRBJ1-2; 12 bases are a match to TRBD1. Germline CDR1 reads SGHAT; CDR2 reads FQNNGV. Trimming took 3 bases from V and 5 from J; bases not matched to a gene: 1. This CDR3 is 14 amino acids long. In DNA form, the CDR3 reads TGTGCCAGCAGCTTGGGACAGGGGGCATATGGCTACACCTTC. Protein sequence: CASSLGQGAYGYTF.

The genes are TRBV7-2 and TRBJ1-4; D ambiguous. Trimming removed 5 bases at V and 12 bases at J, with 16 bases between. The CDR3 contains 13 residues. Germline V lookup: CDR1 SGHTA, CDR2 FQGNSA. The CDR3 reads CASSATPGLELFF. The CDR3 nucleotides are TGTGCCAGCAGCGCAACCCCTGGCCTTGAACTGTTTTTT.

V is TRBV5-1 and J is TRBJ1-3; D gene unclear. The CDR3 sequence is 16 residues long. The ends were cut back, 6 bases at V and 3 bases at J, with 19 bases in the middle. The germline gives CDR1 SGHRS, CDR2 YFSETQ. The CDR3 region has the DNA TGCGCCAGCACCCTGGAAGGGCTGGTAGGTGGAAACACCATATATTTT. Amino acid sequence: CASTLEGLVGGNTIYF.

V is TRBV7-6 and J is TRBJ1-1, with D perhaps matching TRBD1 (5 bases). Trimming took off 7 bases at V and 4 bases at J, with 16 bases between the two ends. The length of the CDR3 is 14 residues. Germline V lookup: CDR1 SGHVS, CDR2 FNYEAQ. This CDR3 is CASTRGGAGTEAFF. CDR3 nucleotides: TGTGCCAGCACCCGAGGCGGGGCCGGCACTGAAGCTTTCTTT.

The chain links TRBV19 to TRBJ1-1; D remains unclear. Germline loops: CDR1 LNHDA, CDR2 SQIVND (reference sequence). This CDR3 is 12 amino acids long. The V end was cut by 5 bases, the J end by 14 bases, with 18 bases between. CDR3 nucleotides: TGTGCCAGTAGTTCTCGGGCCCCCGAGGACTTCTTT. Its translation: CASSSRAPEDFF.

This clone was seen once. V gene TRBV5-1 combines with J gene TRBJ1-1, with 7 bases aligning to TRBD1. CDR3 size: 14 residues. The V gene end was trimmed by 1 base and the J gene end by 4 bases; junction bases not matched to a gene: 4. Germline V lookup: CDR1 SGHRS, CDR2 YFSETQ. This CDR3 is CASSLPQGGTEAFF. The CDR3 nucleotides read TGCGCCAGCAGCTTGCCCCAGGGGGGCACTGAAGCTTTCTTT.

The chain joins TRBV20-1 to TRBJ1-1, with TRBD1 as a possible D gene (5 bases). Trimming left V 5 bases short and J 3 bases short, with 7 bases between. CDR1 and CDR2 (germline): DFQATT, SNEGSKA (reference sequence). CDR3 length equals 11 residues. The CDR3 spells CSARGDTEAFF. DNA of the CDR3: TGCAGTGCTCGGGGGGACACTGAAGCTTTCTTT.

This chain connects TRBV14 to TRBJ2-1; D perhaps matches TRBD1 (6 bases). The length of the CDR3 is 12 residues. Per the germline V gene, CDR1 is SGHDN and CDR2 is FVKESK. CDR3 loop: CRSGDGRDEQFF. The DNA for the CDR3 is TGTCGCTCAGGGGATGGGCGCGATGAGCAGTTCTTC. Using reference TRBV14 and TRBJ2-1 for the parts outside the CDR3, the full variable domain is EAGVTQFPSHSVIEKGQTVTLRCDPISGHDNLYWYRRVMGKEIKFLLHFVKESKQDESGMPNNRFLAERTGGTYSTLKVQPAELEDSGVYFCRSGDGRDEQFFGPGTRLTVL.